The 12 T cell receptor beta chains given below trace back to one sample, sequenced in a study of T-cell memory formation after mild COVID-19. TCRdb reprocessed the 5' RACE reads via MiXCR and lists one record per CDR3 protein. The sample holds 400,000 or so distinct CDR3 sequences, approximately 21% seen once. What was sequenced was PBMCs or a T cell subset sorted from them (not recorded which). These receptors all come from an adult woman who had mild COVID-19 (a few samples of this study predate the infection). Cell type and time point are not known.

This clonotype has more than one count but fewer than ten. The chain is built from TRBV20-1 and TRBJ2-7, with D maybe TRBD2 (5 bases). V lost 1 base and J lost 1, with 11 bases in between. Looked up from germline, CDR1 is DFQATT and CDR2 is SNEGSKA (reference sequence). CDR3 length: 14 residues. The CDR3 bases are TGCAGTGCTAGAGGGGCCCCGGGGTCCTACGAGCAGTACTTC. Translated: CSARGAPGSYEQYF.

This clonotype has a handful of counts. The chain recombines TRBV9 with TRBJ1-2; tentatively, D is TRBD1 (6 bases). CDR1 and CDR2 from the germline V gene are SGDLS and YYNGEE. The ends were cut back, 2 bases at V and 4 bases at J, with 15 bases in the middle. The CDR3 has 15 amino acids. The CDR3 loop reads CASSVQDRSSYGYTF. The CDR3 nucleotides are TGTGCCAGCAGCGTTCAGGACAGATCCTCCTATGGCTACACCTTC.

The V gene is TRBV12-3 or TRBV12-4, the J gene TRBJ1-5, with D perhaps TRBD1 (5 bases). This CDR3 is built from 14 residues. Trimming took off 7 bases at V and 4 bases at J, with 14 bases between the two ends. The CDR3 region is CASTSSGVNQPQHF. The DNA for the CDR3 is TGTGCCAGCACATCATCGGGGGTAAATCAGCCCCAGCATTTT.

This clonotype has more than one count but fewer than ten. This rearrangement joins TRBV7-9 to TRBJ2-1; D gene unclear. V lost 1 base to trimming and J lost 8 bases, with 9 bases between them. The CDR3 covers 13 residues. The germline V gene encodes CDR1 SEHNR and CDR2 FQNEAQ (reference sequence). In DNA form, the CDR3 reads TGTGCCAGCAGCTTAGTAGGTTGGGATGAGCAGTTCTTC. Encoded protein: CASSLVGWDEQFF.

The CDR3, as DNA: TGTGCCAGCAGCTCGCGGGGGCCCGAGCAGTTCTTC. It specifies CASSSRGPEQFF. This sequence joins TRBV7-8 and TRBJ2-1, with D possibly TRBD2 on 7 matching bases. The length of the CDR3 is 12 residues. V shed 4 bases and J shed 10 bases, with 11 bases lying between them. Germline CDR1 and CDR2: SGHVS and FQNEAQ.

The chain couples TRBV7-9 to TRBJ2-7, with TRBD2 matching 9 bases. Per germline, CDR1 SEHNR and CDR2 FQNEAQ (reference sequence). This CDR3 has 15 residues. Trimming removed 5 bases from V and 3 bases from J; junction bases left unmatched: 8. CDR3 residues: CASSQGSGRIYEQYF. Here the CDR3 DNA reads TGTGCCAGCAGCCAAGGAAGCGGGAGGATCTACGAGCAGTACTTC.

This chain joins TRBV12-3 or TRBV12-4 and TRBJ1-2; D is possibly TRBD1 (5 bases). The CDR3 covers 11 residues. Between the trimmed V and J ends, which lost 9 bases and 8 bases, there was a span of 13 bases. CDR3 nucleotides: TGTGCCAGTTCGGACCAGGGAGGCTACACCTTC. This sequence encodes CASSDQGGYTF.

The CDR3 is CASSSSLAGGIQYF. The DNA of the CDR3 is TGTGCCAGCAGCTCCTCACTAGCGGGAGGGATCCAGTACTTC. The V call is TRBV7-2, the J call TRBJ2-5, with 13 positions matching TRBD2. The germline V gene has CDR1 SGHTA and CDR2 FQGNSA. The junction had 6 bases not matched to a gene; V was cut back by 4 bases and J by 10 bases. The CDR3 runs 14 residues.

V gene TRBV23-1 combines with J gene TRBJ2-1; D gene unclear. TRBV23-1 carries the ORF label, with uncertain function. The CDR3 extends over 10 amino acids. Trimming removed 6 bases at V and 9 bases at J, with 6 bases between. CDR3 sequence (DNA): TGCGCCAGCAGAGGTGTTGAGCAGTTCTTC. It codes for CASRGVEQFF.

The chain carries TRBV18 and TRBJ1-1, with no clear D. The CDR3 sequence is 14 residues long. V lost 1 base, J lost 5 bases, and 11 bases lay in between. Germline loops: CDR1 KGHSH, CDR2 LQKENI. The CDR3 sequence is CASSPLPRETEAFF. The CDR3 DNA reads TGTGCCAGCTCACCACTACCGAGAGAGACTGAAGCTTTCTTT.

The V call is TRBV6-2 or TRBV6-3, the J call TRBJ2-1, with D hard to call. Germline V CDR1 and CDR2: MNHEY, SVGEGT. Trimming took 8 bases from V and 4 from J, leaving 12 bases between them. This CDR3 has 13 residues. The CDR3 nucleotides are TGTGCCAGCTCCCTAACTGAGTACAATGAGCAGTTCTTC. Its translation: CASSLTEYNEQFF.

The chain has TRBV2 and TRBJ2-1; D not resolved. This CDR3 is built from 16 residues. The V and J ends lost 2 bases and 7 bases respectively, with 18 bases between them. Germline V lookup: CDR1 SNHLY, CDR2 FYNNEI. CDR3 in DNA: TGTGCCAGCAGTGAAAGGCTCCACCCCGTACGGAATGAGCAGTTCTTC. It specifies CASSERLHPVRNEQFF.